The following is a T cell receptor (beta chain) sequence with its context. Its antigen is still unknown. TCR beta libraries were built with iRepertoire HTBI primers and Arm-PCR of CDR3 regions. Each CDR3 protein is one row after TCRdb ran MiXCR on the multiplex PCR reads. This table has hundreds of thousands of distinct CDR3 sequences, around 21% appearing once. Germline CDR1 reads SEHNR; CDR2 reads FQNEAQ (reference sequence). Trimming pared 3 bases from V and 3 bases from J, leaving 10 bases between. The CDR3 spans 14 residues. Time point: persistent/refractory GD, antithyroid drugs over 5 years with positive TRAb. Scientists built the TCR library using RNA that was extracted from PBMCs. The data are from a study of regulatory T cells in long-lasting Graves disease. Overall study findings and caveats: A reduction in accuracy may have resulted from the small sample size. The number of shared public clonotypes was higher in persistent patients (approximately 3,000) than new patients (more than 850). Persistent cases of Graves' showed reduced TCR diversity relative to newly diagnosed patients. Persistent disease was characterized by preferential usage of TRBV28, TRBJ1-2 and TRBJ2-5.

V usage is TRBV7-9 and J usage is TRBJ2-3; D is possibly TRBD1 (5 bases). Sequenced here: peripheral blood mononuclear cells (PBMCs), sampled when the disease was refractory, from a patient treated with antithyroid drugs. The TCR was taken from a female donor with Graves disease. CDR3 protein: CASSFWGTTDTQYF. The CDR3 DNA sequence: TGTGCCAGCAGCTTCTGGGGCACAACAGATACGCAGTATTTT.